Listed here are 27 T cell receptor beta chains from one sample, sequenced in a study of T cell responses to AZD1222 COVID-19 vaccine. The method was immunoSEQ multiplex PCR; TCRdb's version includes in-frame clones alone and lacks a portion of them. The top ten clones hold 1.5% to 2% of a sample with 150,000 to 200,000 clones, over 90% of them seen once. The source was peripheral blood, collected 28 days after the second AZD1222 dose. These receptor sequences come from an adult who received the AZD1222 COVID-19 vaccine.

The V and J genes are TRBV7-8 and TRBJ2-2; the match to TRBD1 covers 9 bases. The CDR3 length is 14 residues. With 4 bases clipped from V and 7 bases from J, the junction kept 4 bases outside the gene matches. Germline V gene sequence: CDR1 SGHVS, CDR2 FQNEAQ. This chain's CDR3 is CASSSQGAIGELFF. In DNA, the CDR3 is TGTGCCAGCAGCTCACAGGGGGCAATCGGGGAGCTGTTTTTT.

The V call is TRBV3-1 (or the pseudogene TRBV3-2), the J call TRBJ2-5, with 10 bases lining up with TRBD2. The germline CDR1 and CDR2 sequences are LGHDT and YNNKEL (reference sequence). Trimming took 1 base from V and 4 from J; bases not matched to a gene: 6. CDR3 length: 16 amino acids. The CDR3 is CASSQVPAGGRETQYF. The CDR3 nucleotides are TGTGCCAGCAGCCAAGTCCCAGCGGGGGGGAGAGAGACCCAGTACTTC.

The chain uses TRBV4-2 and TRBJ2-5, with D unclear. The CDR3 sequence is 12 residues long. Germline-derived CDR1 and CDR2 are LGHNA and YNFKEQ. Between the trimmed V and J ends, which lost 5 bases and 5 bases, there was a span of 9 bases. In DNA, the CDR3 is TGTGCCAGCAGCAGGGCGCTGGAGACCCAGTACTTC. It translates to CASSRALETQYF.

The chain links TRBV6-1 to TRBJ1-5; TRBD1 matches 7 bases. Germline-derived CDR1 and CDR2 are MNHNS and SASEGT. The CDR3 consists of 16 residues. Trimming at V came to 2 bases and at J to 1 base, leaving 5 bases not matched to a gene. The CDR3 loop reads CASSEIRGFSNQPQHF. For the CDR3, the DNA is TGTGCCAGCAGTGAAATCAGGGGGTTCAGCAATCAGCCCCAGCATTTT.

The chain employs TRBV5-4 and TRBJ2-1; 10 bases match TRBD2. The V segment lost 4 bases and the J segment 9 bases; nucleotides outside the gene matches: 7. The CDR3 length is 14 residues. The germline gives CDR1 SGHNT, CDR2 YYREEE (reference sequence). The CDR3 spells CASSLPGLASEQFF. Here the CDR3 DNA reads TGTGCCAGCAGCCTCCCGGGACTAGCGTCTGAGCAGTTCTTC. The complete variable domain, with remaining parts taken from reference TRBV5-4 and TRBJ2-1, reads ETGVTQSPTHLIKTRGQQVTLRCSSQSGHNTVSWYQQALGQGPQFIFQYYREEENGRGNFPPRFSGLQFPNYSSELNVNALELDDSALYLCASSLPGLASEQFFGPGTRLTVL.

CDR3 residues: CASSEFERGGTDTQYF. In DNA, the CDR3 is TGTGCCAGCAGTGAATTTGAGCGGGGGGGCACAGATACGCAGTATTTT. The rearrangement links TRBV6-1 to TRBJ2-3; 9 nucleotides match TRBD2. V was pared by 2 bases and J by 1 base, with 4 bases of the junction left unmatched. Germline loops: CDR1 MNHNS, CDR2 SASEGT. This CDR3 comprises 16 residues.

The chain links TRBV7-2 to TRBJ2-1; TRBD2 aligns across 8 bases. V lost 6 bases and J lost 5; bases outside the gene matches: 9. This CDR3 is 15 amino acids long. The germline V gene encodes CDR1 SGHTA and CDR2 FQGNSA. CDR3 DNA: TGTGCCAGCAGTCCCCGCGGGGGGTCTAACAATGAGCAGTTCTTC. Residues: CASSPRGGSNNEQFF.

The rearrangement links TRBV5-1 to TRBJ1-1, with D possibly being TRBD1 (6 bases). CDR1 and CDR2 (germline): SGHRS, YFSETQ. This CDR3 region has 15 residues. V lost 0 bases to trimming and J lost 2 bases, with 11 bases between them. The CDR3 DNA reads as TGCGCCAGCAGCTTGGGTAAAGGGGGAAACACTGAAGCTTTCTTT. Protein: CASSLGKGGNTEAFF. Using reference TRBV5-1 and TRBJ1-1 for the parts outside the CDR3, the full variable domain is KAGVTQTPRYLIKTRGQQVTLSCSPISGHRSVSWYQQTPGQGLQFLFEYFSETQRNKGNFPGRFSGRQFSNSRSEMNVSTLELGDSALYLCASSLGKGGNTEAFFGQGTRLTVV.

This chain connects TRBV5-4 to TRBJ1-2; possibly TRBD1 for D (5 bases). There are 15 residues in the CDR3. V lost 0 bases, J lost 4 bases, and 13 bases lay in between. Germline V gene lookup returns CDR1 SGHNT and CDR2 YYREEE (reference sequence). The DNA for the CDR3 is TGTGCCAGCAGCTTGGGGGACGGGGCGACCTATGGCTACACCTTC. This sequence encodes CASSLGDGATYGYTF.

The chain uses TRBV5-1 and TRBJ1-1; no clear D. Trimming removed 6 bases from V and 1 base from J, with 16 bases in between. CDR3 length equals 15 residues. The V gene's germline CDR1 is SGHRS and CDR2 YFSETQ. The CDR3 spells CASNGRGRPNTEAFF. CDR3 coding DNA: TGCGCCAGCAATGGTCGAGGACGTCCGAACACTGAAGCTTTCTTT.

The rearrangement joins TRBV6-5 to TRBJ1-1, with D possibly matching TRBD1 (5 bases). The CDR3 length is 15 residues. Germline V gives CDR1 MNHEY, CDR2 SVGAGI. V was clipped by 0 bases and J by 2 bases, with 10 bases between them. The CDR3 region has the DNA TGTGCCAGCAGTTACTCGGGGGGAGTCAACACTGAAGCTTTCTTT. Protein: CASSYSGGVNTEAFF.

The chain uses TRBV5-1 and TRBJ2-1; 12 positions agree with TRBD2. Germline CDR1 is SGHRS and CDR2 is YFSETQ. This CDR3 comprises 16 residues. The ends lost 10 bases at V and 9 bases at J; junction bases unmatched: 17. DNA of the CDR3: TGCGCCTCCAGCCCCATCCCTAGCGGGAGGGCGGGTGAGCAGTTCTTC. This sequence encodes CASSPIPSGRAGEQFF.

The V gene is TRBV28, the J gene TRBJ2-7; D assignment may be TRBD1 or TRBD2 (7 bases each). Germline-derived CDR1 and CDR2 are MDHEN and SYDVKM. V was clipped by 8 bases and J by 3 bases, with 11 bases between them. The CDR3 is made up of 12 amino acids. CDR3: CASQGGFYEQYF. CDR3 coding DNA: TGTGCCAGCCAGGGGGGGTTCTACGAGCAGTACTTC.

Concerning this clone: The junction differs from germline at one of its ends, possibly a read error. The CDR3 reads CARSYLPTGLLF. The CDR3 region has the DNA TGTGCCAGAAGTTACCTGCCGACAGGGCTTCTTTTC. The rearrangement uses TRBV5-3 and TRBJ2-7; 7 bases align to TRBD1. TRBV5-3 is placed among ORFs of uncertain function. This CDR3 spans 12 amino acids.

This clone was seen more than once but under ten times. The chain joins TRBV2 to TRBJ2-5; a weak D match, TRBD2 (6 bases). The CDR3 contains 14 residues. V lost 7 bases and J 5 bases, leaving 17 bases between the germline ends. Germline V lookup: CDR1 SNHLY, CDR2 FYNNEI. For the CDR3, the DNA is TGTGCCAGCACCCCGTGGGGGGTTCAGGAGACCCAGTACTTC. It yields the protein CASTPWGVQETQYF.

CDR3 DNA sequence: TGTGCCAGCAGCTTTTGGCAGTTCTACAATGAGCAGTTCTTC. It yields the protein CASSFWQFYNEQFF. V usage is TRBV5-6 and J usage is TRBJ2-1, with D unresolved. The CDR3 consists of 14 residues. V lost 2 bases, J lost 3 bases, and 9 bases lay in between. Germline CDR1 SGHDT, CDR2 YYEEEE.

V usage is TRBV2 and J usage is TRBJ1-6; D is unresolved. This CDR3 comprises 15 residues. Deletions cut 7 bases from V and 0 bases from J, with 10 bases between. The germline V gene encodes CDR1 SNHLY and CDR2 FYNNEI. CDR3 protein: CASTETSSYNSPLHF. Written as DNA, the CDR3 is TGTGCCAGCACGGAGACCAGCTCCTATAATTCACCCCTCCACTTT. The whole variable domain, remainder taken from reference TRBV2 and TRBJ1-6, is EPEVTQTPSHQVTQMGQEVILRCVPISNHLYFYWYRQILGQKVEFLVSFYNNEISEKSEIFDDQFSVERPDGSNFTLKIRSTKLEDSAMYFCASTETSSYNSPLHFGNGTRLTVT.

This clone was picked up one time. The J gene is TRBJ2-7, the V gene TRBV27, with D uncertain. V was trimmed by 3 bases and J by 4 bases, leaving 13 bases between them. Germline CDR1 is MNHEY and CDR2 is SMNVEV (reference sequence). The CDR3 extends over 14 amino acids. The CDR3 loop reads CASSFRPARYEQYF. CDR3 DNA sequence: TGTGCCAGCAGTTTTCGGCCGGCTCGGTACGAGCAGTACTTC.

The chain employs TRBV6-5 and TRBJ2-7, with 10 bases identical to TRBD1. Germline V gene lookup returns CDR1 MNHEY and CDR2 SVGAGI. With V trimmed by 6 bases and J by 7 bases, 9 bases remained unmatched. CDR3 length: 14 amino acids. The CDR3 DNA reads as TGTGCCAGCAGCTCCCGGGACAGGGGTTATGAGCAGTACTTC. This translates into CASSSRDRGYEQYF.

The V and J genes are TRBV5-1 and TRBJ2-2, with 8 bases fitting TRBD2. The CDR3 runs to 16 residues. Germline V gene lookup returns CDR1 SGHRS and CDR2 YFSETQ. V shed 4 bases and J 5 bases; nucleotides not matched to a gene: 10. The CDR3 DNA reads as TGCGCCAGCAGCCCTGGGACTAGTCAGTTTACCGGGGAGCTGTTTTTT. Translating it yields CASSPGTSQFTGELFF.

The chain is built from TRBV7-9 and TRBJ1-2; D ambiguous. V gave up 5 bases and J gave up 4 bases, with 5 bases separating them. The CDR3 has 11 residues. CDR1 is SEHNR, CDR2 FQNEAQ, per germline (reference sequence). The CDR3 coding sequence is TGTGCCAGCAGCCAGACCTATGGCTACACCTTC. This gives the protein CASSQTYGYTF.

The chain is built from TRBV7-3 and TRBJ1-2, with D perhaps TRBD1 (6 bases). CDR1 and CDR2 (germline): SGHTA, FQGTGA. V was pared by 2 bases and J by 8 bases, with 21 bases between. This CDR3 spans 16 amino acids. This CDR3 is CASSLWGRDNDGGYTF. CDR3 sequence (DNA): TGTGCCAGCAGCTTATGGGGTCGGGACAACGATGGGGGCTACACCTTC.

The V gene is TRBV14, the J gene TRBJ2-2; 7 bases are shared with TRBD1. The CDR3 is 16 amino acids. CDR1 and CDR2 from the germline V gene are SGHDN and FVKESK. J lost 5 bases, V lost 5 bases, and 11 bases had no gene match. CDR3 DNA: TGTGCCAGCAGCAGACAGGGTCCTAGGGGTACCGGGGAGCTGTTTTTT. This gives the protein CASSRQGPRGTGELFF.

The chain recombines TRBV2 with TRBJ2-1; D unclear. This CDR3 has 14 amino acids. Per the germline V gene, CDR1 is SNHLY and CDR2 is FYNNEI. V was pared by 8 bases and J by 0 bases, with 11 bases between. The CDR3 nucleotides are TGTGCCAGCGGCAGCTCGAGCTCCTACAATGAGCAGTTCTTC. This encodes CASGSSSSYNEQFF.

The rearrangement uses TRBV6-2 or TRBV6-3 and TRBJ2-1; 8 bases line up with TRBD2. CDR3 length: 14 amino acids. Germline loops: CDR1 MNHEY, CDR2 SVGEGT. J was trimmed by 7 bases and V by 6 bases; bases with no gene match: 8. CDR3 in amino acids: CASSSGGPVNEQFF. CDR3 nucleotides: TGTGCCAGCAGCTCGGGGGGGCCGGTAAATGAGCAGTTCTTC.

This chain links TRBV7-2 with TRBJ1-1; D gene unclear. This CDR3 contains 15 residues. Germline CDR1 reads SGHTA; CDR2 reads FQGNSA. The ends were cut back, 0 bases at V and 0 bases at J, with 8 bases in the middle. CDR3: CASSLAGSLNTEAFF. The CDR3 DNA is TGTGCCAGCAGCTTAGCGGGAAGCCTGAACACTGAAGCTTTCTTT.

The chain joins TRBV27 to TRBJ2-6; 7 bases map to TRBD1. The CDR3 is made up of 17 amino acids. CDR1 and CDR2 from the germline V gene are MNHEY and SMNVEV (reference sequence). V was pared by 3 bases and J by 4 bases, with 9 bases of the junction left unmatched. The CDR3 sequence: CASSFKGARTGANVLTF. The CDR3 nucleotides are TGTGCCAGCAGTTTCAAGGGGGCGCGTACCGGGGCCAACGTCCTGACTTTC.